This is a list of T cell receptor beta chains from one sample in a study of T cells in Graves' hyperthyroidism and ophthalmopathy. TCRdb reprocessed the multiplex PCR reads via MiXCR and lists one record per CDR3 protein. The sample lists 330,000 or so distinct CDR3 sequences; around a fifth were seen once. The sample comprised blood. These receptors originate from a man aged 45 to 65 with Graves' ophthalmopathy. Both conserved end residues are part of each CDR3. The D gene is left open where the match is weak. Clone size is shown for a subset of rows, as once, few, many or a class of expanded clone.

V,D,size,J,DNA,CDR3
TRBV19,TRBD1,-,TRBJ1-2,TGTGCCAGTAGTATATGGCGACAGGGGTTAAACTATGGCTACACCTTC,CASSIWRQGLNYGYTF
TRBV25-1,TRBD1,-,TRBJ1-2,TGTGCCAGCAGTGAGGGTTCTTGGACAGGGGATCCGCTAGGTTATGGCTACACCTTC,CASSEGSWTGDPLGYGYTF
TRBV28,TRBD2,many,TRBJ2-1,TGTGCCAGCAGTCACGGACTAGCGGGAGTTAGTGAGCAGTTCTTC,CASSHGLAGVSEQFF
TRBV7-2,TRBD1,many,TRBJ2-7,TGTGCCAGCAGCTTTACCAGGGGGCAACGGTACGAGCAGTACTTC,CASSFTRGQRYEQYF
TRBV9,-,-,TRBJ2-3,TGTGCCAGCAGCGGATCACAGGGAGGATACACAGATACGCAGTATTTT,CASSGSQGGYTDTQYF
TRBV6-1,TRBD2,-,TRBJ2-7,TGTGCCAGCAGTGAAGCGGGGCTAGCGGGGTCTTACGAGCAGTACTTC,CASSEAGLAGSYEQYF
TRBV10-3,-,-,TRBJ1-5,TGTGCCATCAGTGAGTCGCCGGGTAGGGGGGGTGGTACCAGCAATCAGCCCCAGCATTTT,CAISESPGRGGGTSNQPQHF
TRBV20-1,-,-,TRBJ2-5,TGCAGTGCTGGCCCGGGTGGGGGGGCCGCGGAGACCCAGTACTTC,CSAGPGGGAAETQYF
TRBV2,TRBD2,many,TRBJ2-7,TGTGCCAGCTCTGGACTAGCGGGAGGCCGCTTAGGTGAGCAGTACTTC,CASSGLAGGRLGEQYF
TRBV28,-,many,TRBJ1-2,TGTGCCACCACGAAAGGATTCGCTGACTATGGCTACACCTTC,CATTKGFADYGYTF
TRBV24-1,-,-,TRBJ2-2,TGTGCCACCAGTGATCCAAGGACAGTGAAGTCACCCGGGGAGCTGTTTTTT,CATSDPRTVKSPGELFF
TRBV29-1,-,-,TRBJ2-7,TGCAGCGTTGTAACGGGGTCCTACGAGCAGTACTTC,CSVVTGSYEQYF
TRBV9,-,-,TRBJ2-1,TGTGCCAGCAGCCTAGACCGTCTCTCCTACAATGAGCAGTTCTTC,CASSLDRLSYNEQFF
TRBV5-1,-,many,TRBJ1-1,TGCGCCAGCAGCGGGGGAGCGGGGGCGTCGATGAACACTGAAGCTTTCTTT,CASSGGAGASMNTEAFF
TRBV5-1,TRBD2,many,TRBJ2-1,TGCGCCAGCTATCGGGAGGATTTCAATGAGCAGTTCTTC,CASYREDFNEQFF
TRBV6-1,-,-,TRBJ2-5,TGTGCCAGCAGCGAAGAAGTTTTGGTGCGGGAGACCCAGTACTTC,CASSEEVLVRETQYF
TRBV7-3,-,many,TRBJ1-2,TGTGCCAGCAGCCTCTCCTCGAAGGACATCGGGGGCTACACCTTC,CASSLSSKDIGGYTF
TRBV20-1,TRBD1,-,TRBJ1-2,TGCAGTGCTAGAGAGAGCGGACAGGCTCTTCGGGATGGCTACACCTTC,CSARESGQALRDGYTF
TRBV24-1,-,-,TRBJ1-2,TGTGCCACCAGTGATTTGAGGCAGGGTGGCGGCTACACCTTC,CATSDLRQGGGYTF
TRBV7-9,-,few,TRBJ1-1,TGTGCCAGCAGCTTAGCCCGGGGGGGGCACACTGAAGCTTTCTTT,CASSLARGGHTEAFF
TRBV20-1,-,many,TRBJ2-1,TGCAGTGCTAGAGGCCCGATGGGGGTTCTGGCTGAGCAGTTCTTC,CSARGPMGVLAEQFF
TRBV5-1,TRBD1,few,TRBJ1-6,TGCGCCAGCAGCCCGGGACAGGGCGTATATTCACCCCTCCACTTT,CASSPGQGVYSPLHF
TRBV27,TRBD2,-,TRBJ2-1,TGTGCCAGCCAACTAGCGGGAGTTGGTGAGCAGTTCTTC,CASQLAGVGEQFF
TRBV6-6,TRBD2,few,TRBJ2-7,TGTGCCAGCAGTTACCTCCAGCGGGGAGGATTCTACGAGCAGTACTTC,CASSYLQRGGFYEQYF
TRBV7-2,-,-,TRBJ2-2,TGTGCCAGCACCTCTTTGGGCGGGGAGCTGTTTTTT,CASTSLGGELFF
TRBV6-2/TRBV6-3,-,many,TRBJ1-5,TGTGCCAGCAGTCGCGGAGGGGACTGGAGCAATCAGCCCCAGCATTTT,CASSRGGDWSNQPQHF
TRBV28,-,-,TRBJ1-4,TGTGCCAGCAACGAAGCTGAAAAACTGTTTTTT,CASNEAEKLFF
TRBV25-1,-,few,TRBJ2-7,TGTGCCAGCAGTGAGTCGGACAGAACCTCCTACGAGCAGTACTTC,CASSESDRTSYEQYF
TRBV28,-,-,TRBJ1-2,TGTGCCAGCAGGGGGGTTAGCTACACCTTC,CASRGVSYTF
TRBV3-1,-,-,TRBJ2-1,TGTGCCAGCAGCCAAGATGGGGCAGGGATAGATGAGCAGTTCTTC,CASSQDGAGIDEQFF
TRBV28,-,-,TRBJ2-1,TGTGCCAGCCGAGGGCTTGAAGACAATGAGCAGTTCTTC,CASRGLEDNEQFF
TRBV9,-,many,TRBJ2-2,TGTGCCAGCAGCGTAGCGGTGCGCCGGGAGCTGTTTTTT,CASSVAVRRELFF
TRBV7-9,-,many,TRBJ2-7,TGTGCCAGCAGCTTCTCCTACGAGCAGTACTTC,CASSFSYEQYF
TRBV9,-,-,TRBJ2-4,TGTGCCAGCAGCACATCAGGGGGGACAAACATTCAGTACTTC,CASSTSGGTNIQYF
TRBV2,-,few,TRBJ2-2,TGTGCCAGCACCGGGAGGACAGGGAACACCGGGGAGCTGTTTTTT,CASTGRTGNTGELFF
TRBV6-1,TRBD2,few,TRBJ2-7,TGTGCCAGCAGTTCCACGATGGGACTAGGAAACGAGCAGTACTTC,CASSSTMGLGNEQYF
TRBV11-1,-,many,TRBJ2-1,TGTGCCAGCAGCTTGATTAGCCGGGAGCACTACAATGAGCAGTTCTTC,CASSLISREHYNEQFF
TRBV5-5,TRBD1,-,TRBJ1-3,TGTGCCAGCTGCGCAGCGGGACAGGATGTAAACACCATATATTTT,CASCAAGQDVNTIYF
TRBV5-6,-,-,TRBJ2-2,TGTGCCAGCAGCTTGTCCCCGGGGGCGGTCACCGGGGAGCTGTTTTTT,CASSLSPGAVTGELFF
TRBV6-2/TRBV6-3,TRBD2,few,TRBJ2-2,TGTGCCAGCCGGGCAGCGGGAGGGTACACCGGGGAGCTGTTTTTT,CASRAAGGYTGELFF
TRBV19,-,-,TRBJ2-2,TGTGCCAGTAGTACCATGATAGGATTTCCGAACACCGGGGAGCTGTTTTTT,CASSTMIGFPNTGELFF
TRBV28,TRBD1,few,TRBJ2-5,TGTGTCAGCAGTGGACAGGGGGCGAGTCAAGAGACCCAGTACTTC,CVSSGQGASQETQYF
TRBV20-1,-,few,TRBJ2-7,TGCAGTGCTAGAGTTCTAGACTACGAGCAGTACTTC,CSARVLDYEQYF
TRBV30,-,many,TRBJ2-5,TGTGCCTGGAGTCCAGAATTACAAGAGACCCAGTACTTC,CAWSPELQETQYF
TRBV9,TRBD2,-,TRBJ2-1,TGTGCCAGCAGCGTAGCTGGGCGGGGGGACAACAATGAGCAGTTCTTC,CASSVAGRGDNNEQFF
TRBV4-1,TRBD1,-,TRBJ2-7,TGCGCCAGCAGCCAGCCGGGACAGGGACGCCTCTACGAAGAGCAGTACTTC,CASSQPGQGRLYEEQYF
TRBV6-6,-,-,TRBJ2-7,TGTGCCAGCAGTTACTCTAGTCGCGGAGGCCAATACGAGCAGTACTTC,CASSYSSRGGQYEQYF
TRBV19,-,-,TRBJ1-1,TGTGCCAGTAGTATCCAGGGGTGGGGTACTGAAGCTTTCTTT,CASSIQGWGTEAFF